This T cell receptor beta chain was captured in a study of Graves' ophthalmopathy and Graves' hyperthyroidism. The CDR3 is made up of 13 amino acids. Germline CDR1 is KGHDR and CDR2 is SFDVKD. V gave up 4 bases and J gave up 5 bases, with 10 bases separating them. Using RNA transcripts, the TCR beta CDR3 regions were amplified. The authors performed first-round RT-PCR with HTBI primers and then a second-round multiplex PCR. TCRdb used MiXCR to reprocess the multiplex PCR reads, holding one entry per CDR3 protein. The top ten hold more than 45% of the sample, which has 200,000 to 250,000 distinct CDR3 sequences, 40% to 50% seen once.

The chain uses TRBV24-1 and TRBJ2-5; D may be TRBD2 (6 bases). The sequencing sample was made of peripheral blood. This TCR derives from an adult man with Graves' ophthalmopathy. CDR3 residues: CATSEGGIETQYF. The DNA of the CDR3 is TGTGCCACCAGTGAAGGAGGGATCGAGACCCAGTACTTC.